A single sample is the source of the 14 T cell receptor beta chains below, sequenced in a study of shared T cell receptors in the human thymus. Only in-frame clones appear in the TCRdb table, and some are missing; sequencing was by immunoSEQ multiplex PCR. The profile covers roughly 660,000 clones, with roughly 90% appearing a single time and approximately 0.011% taken by the ten largest. These data were likewise used in another study, on human thymus T cells.

Sequencing input: thymocytes. These receptors all come from a boy under three years old with a congenital heart defect.

The genes are TRBV4-1 and TRBJ2-7, with D maybe TRBD2 (6 bases). Trimming took 1 base from V and 7 from J, leaving 32 bases between them. The CDR3 totals 20 residues. The germline CDR1 and CDR2 sequences are MGHRA and YSYEKL. CDR3 DNA sequence: TGCGCCAGCAGCCAAGGGACTGTGGGAGGTAGGCGGCTTAATCCTCGAGAGCAGTACTTC. Translating gives CASSQGTVGGRRLNPREQYF.

The chain is built from TRBV19 and TRBJ2-4; 11 bases line up with TRBD2. J gave up 0 bases and V 6 bases, and 10 bases lay outside the gene matches. CDR3 length: 18 amino acids. Germline CDR1 and CDR2: LNHDA and SQIVND (reference sequence). DNA for the CDR3: TGTGCCAGTAGCACTAGCGGGAGAGGTTTGAAAGCCAAAAACATTCAGTACTTC. Protein sequence: CASSTSGRGLKAKNIQYF.

In this sample, this clone turned up once. The chain has TRBV28 and TRBJ2-3; 7 positions agree with TRBD2. The V segment lost 2 bases and the J segment 6 bases; nucleotides outside the gene matches: 2. CDR1 MDHEN and CDR2 SYDVKM come from the germline V gene. This CDR3 is 13 amino acids long. CDR3 DNA sequence: TGTGCCAGCAGTTTACCAGCGGGGGATACGCAGTATTTT. It translates to CASSLPAGDTQYF.

The V and J genes are TRBV27 and TRBJ2-7; the D is unclear. In germline, CDR1 is MNHEY, CDR2 SMNVEV (reference sequence). The CDR3 consists of 15 residues. V lost 5 bases to trimming and J lost 2 bases, with 16 bases between them. Here the CDR3 DNA reads TGTGCCAGCAGTCCCGCCTACTACCCCCCCTACGAGCAGTACTTC. Translation: CASSPAYYPPYEQYF.

V is TRBV30 and J is TRBJ2-1, with 14 nucleotides matching TRBD2. The junction had 10 bases not matched to a gene; V was cut back by 6 bases and J by 0 bases. There are 18 residues in the CDR3. Germline V lookup: CDR1 GTSNPN, CDR2 SVGIG (reference sequence). CDR3 nucleotides: TGTGCCTGTACCGGGACTAGCGGGAGTCTGGGCTCCTACAATGAGCAGTTCTTC. The encoded protein is CACTGTSGSLGSYNEQFF.

The chain recombines TRBV5-1 with TRBJ2-7; 10 nucleotides match TRBD1. V dropped 4 bases and J dropped 7; count of bases not matched to a gene: 8. There are 14 residues in the CDR3. CDR1 SGHRS and CDR2 YFSETQ come from the germline V gene. CDR3 in amino acids: CASSPGTGVLEQYF. CDR3 nucleotide sequence: TGCGCCAGCAGCCCCGGGACAGGGGTTTTGGAGCAGTACTTC.

This clone was picked up one time. The chain couples TRBV2 to TRBJ2-3; TRBD2 might be the D (7 bases). Trimming pared 11 bases from V and 1 base from J, leaving 22 bases between. Per germline, CDR1 SNHLY and CDR2 FYNNEI. The CDR3 runs 16 residues. The CDR3 protein is CASKGGGVLRTDTQYF. Here the CDR3 DNA reads TGTGCCTCCAAAGGGGGGGGAGTCCTTCGCACAGATACGCAGTATTTT.

The chain couples TRBV7-9 to TRBJ2-1; no reliable D call. Trimming pared 3 bases from V and 3 bases from J, leaving 9 bases between. This CDR3 region has 14 residues. The germline CDR1 and CDR2 sequences are SEHNR and FQNEAQ (reference sequence). The CDR3 DNA reads as TGTGCCAGCAGCTTTACCGGGTGCTACAATGAGCAGTTCTTC. Translation gives CASSFTGCYNEQFF.

The J gene is TRBJ2-2, the V gene TRBV19; TRBD1 matches 8 bases. The germline V gene encodes CDR1 LNHDA and CDR2 SQIVND (reference sequence). With V trimmed by 5 bases and J by 4 bases, 6 bases remained unmatched. The CDR3 is 15 residues long. CDR3 coding DNA: TGTGCCAGTAGTTCCCGACAGGGGCGCACCGGGGAGCTGTTTTTT. It translates to CASSSRQGRTGELFF.

This clone was detected a few times. This chain links TRBV25-1 with TRBJ2-2; D gene ambiguous. CDR3 length: 16 residues. Germline V gene data show CDR1 as MGHDK and CDR2 as SYGVNS. Trimming took 0 bases from V and 5 from J, leaving 13 bases between them. CDR3 coding DNA: TGTGCCAGCAGTGAATACCCTCCGGGTATTACCGGGGAGCTGTTTTTT. Its protein product is CASSEYPPGITGELFF.

This rearrangement joins TRBV5-4 to TRBJ2-1; 8 bases align to TRBD2. CDR1 SGHNT and CDR2 YYREEE come from the germline V gene (reference sequence). The CDR3 consists of 13 residues. The V and J ends lost 10 bases and 8 bases, in that order; junction bases with no gene match: 11. DNA of the CDR3: TGTGCCCTTAGGACTAGCCATGCGGATGAGCAGTTCTTC. This gives the protein CALRTSHADEQFF.

With regard to this clone: This specimen includes other DNA sequences encoding the same CDR3. The rearrangement joins TRBV6-1 to TRBJ1-1; D is ambiguous. The CDR3 is made up of 12 amino acids. Per germline, CDR1 MNHNS and CDR2 SASEGT. With 4 bases removed from V and 6 bases from J, the gap between germline ends came to 9 bases. For the CDR3, the DNA is TGTGCCAGCAGTGGTATCGGTCCTGAAGCTTTCTTT. It translates to CASSGIGPEAFF.

This clone was seen a single time. The CDR3: CASSLGVGQPQHF. Written as DNA, the CDR3 is TGTGCCAGCAGCTTAGGGGTCGGGCAGCCCCAGCATTTT. This chain uses TRBV7-6 with TRBJ1-5; unclear D gene. Per germline, CDR1 SGHVS and CDR2 FNYEAQ. This CDR3 has 13 residues. V was pared by 1 base and J by 7 bases, with 8 bases between.

This clone has a handful of counts. The chain employs TRBV6-6 and TRBJ2-7, with D maybe TRBD2 (6 bases). Between the trimmed V and J ends, which lost 2 bases and 3 bases, there was a span of 8 bases. Germline V gene data show CDR1 as MNHNY and CDR2 as SVGAGI (reference sequence). The CDR3 runs 13 residues. The CDR3 protein is CASSYGGYYEQYF. CDR3 bases: TGTGCCAGCAGTTACGGGGGGTACTACGAGCAGTACTTC.